Listed below are T cell receptor beta chains from one sample, sequenced in a study of T cells expressing NK-cell markers. For each CDR3 protein, TCRdb gives one entry from its re-call of the 5' RACE reads, without DNA. The sample totals 500,000 to 700,000 distinct CDR3 sequences; its top ten clones hold roughly 3.6%. The sequenced sample was blood T cells: a sorted CD56 or NKG2C T cell subset, CD4+ or CD8+ T cells, or bulk PBMC T cells (not recorded which). Receptors originate from a man aged 18 to 29 in good health. CDR3s include the opening cysteine and the closing phenylalanine or tryptophan.

v_gene,j_gene,CDR3aa
TRBV20-1,TRBJ2-5,CSPHRLRTQYF
TRBV12-3/TRBV12-4,TRBJ2-2,CASSSIRTSGSYTGELFF
TRBV5-1,TRBJ2-1,CASSHASGSRYEQFF
TRBV20-1,TRBJ2-3,CSADVNSLDTQYF
TRBV5-1,TRBJ2-3,CASSPPSGSRITDTQYF
TRBV29-1,TRBJ2-1,CSVVGRGGNEQFF
TRBV5-4,TRBJ1-6,CASRQLGQGTSPLHF
TRBV29-1,TRBJ1-4,CSVAGGAGSEKLFF
TRBV7-2,TRBJ1-5,CASSLRAGGDQPQHF
TRBV6-1,TRBJ2-4,CASSRRERRDIQYF
TRBV6-1,TRBJ2-2,CASRRGSGIGELFF
TRBV5-1,TRBJ2-1,CASSLATGYGTPCFF
TRBV4-1,TRBJ1-5,CASSQVEDDSQPQHF
TRBV20-1,TRBJ2-1,CSARRGTVHNEQFF
TRBV6-1,TRBJ1-5,CASSDFVRGRSPRNQPQHF
TRBV10-3,TRBJ2-5,CAISRGTQETQYF
TRBV24-1,TRBJ2-3,CATSPYPSLGTDTQYF
TRBV7-2,TRBJ1-2,CASSSTPGGYGYTF
TRBV4-3,TRBJ1-1,CASSDAPRGGNTEAFF
TRBV20-1,TRBJ2-4,CSARGFIAGGVVQYF
TRBV7-8,TRBJ2-2,CASRPYHGLAGNELTGELFF
TRBV10-3,TRBJ1-2,CAISEVPYGYTF
TRBV12-3/TRBV12-4,TRBJ2-7,CASSLLANEQYF
TRBV29-1,TRBJ2-5,CSVNRVGEETQYF
TRBV6-1,TRBJ2-6,CASTPMTGVPGANVLTF
TRBV21-1,TRBJ2-3,CASSRTGGRAGGLDTQYF
TRBV4-1,TRBJ1-6,CASSQDQGFNSPLHF
TRBV12-3/TRBV12-4,TRBJ2-5,CASSFWDKRPETQYF
TRBV20-1,TRBJ2-5,CSAREGSLKQETQYF
TRBV11-2,TRBJ2-2,CASSFIQREGNTGELFF
TRBV12-3/TRBV12-4,TRBJ2-5,CASRRPGRQETQYF
TRBV6-5,TRBJ2-1,CASMLGTITNNEQFF
TRBV20-1,TRBJ2-1,CSADGQGENEQFF
TRBV30,TRBJ1-1,CAWRPTGGWSNTEAFF
TRBV24-1,TRBJ2-1,CATSERAGGRSNNEQFF
TRBV15,TRBJ1-5,CATRNRTENNSNQPQHF
TRBV6-1,TRBJ2-5,CASSPSPGARETQYF
TRBV6-4,TRBJ2-7,CASSAQRGGEQYF
TRBV24-1,TRBJ2-1,CATSVTSDWNEQFF
TRBV9,TRBJ2-7,CASSVGQGLAYEQYF
TRBV12-3/TRBV12-4,TRBJ1-2,CASSFRDSYGYTF
TRBV7-9,TRBJ2-4,CASSSAGENIQYF
TRBV7-2,TRBJ2-1,CASSLYHGTSGNEQFF
TRBV6-2/TRBV6-3,TRBJ2-3,CASSFREGYTDTQYF
TRBV6-5,TRBJ2-1,CASSYSKLENNEQFF
TRBV12-3/TRBV12-4,TRBJ1-6,CASTTGWSTNSPLHF
TRBV15,TRBJ2-1,CATSRDLAGNEFF
TRBV3-1,TRBJ2-7,CASSQVERPPYEQYF
TRBV7-9,TRBJ2-3,CASTRTRDTQYF
TRBV2,TRBJ2-5,CASTSTSGIETQYF
TRBV12-5,TRBJ2-3,CASGLGQFTDTQYF
TRBV5-4,TRBJ2-5,CASSAGQTQETQYF
TRBV24-1,TRBJ1-1,CATSQGAYTEAFF
TRBV4-3,TRBJ2-1,CASSPTGGINNEQFF
TRBV28,TRBJ2-3,CASDRAGRRTDTQYF
TRBV11-1,TRBJ1-1,CASSRRMNMNTEAFF
TRBV15,TRBJ2-6,CATSRDRDGRGSGANVLTF
TRBV20-1,TRBJ2-5,CSARNPTTVGETQYF
TRBV10-3,TRBJ1-6,CAISPGQENSPLHF